This entry is about one TCR beta chain. This entry is derived from a study of shared T cell receptors in the human thymus. Here immunoSEQ multiplex PCR was the method, and the copy in TCRdb shows in-frame clones only, minus some. Among roughly 660,000 clones listed, more than 75% were seen once. The CDR3 consists of 18 residues. CDR1 and CDR2 (germline): ENHRY, SYGVKD. Losses at the gene ends were 2 bases for V and 4 bases for J; bases not matched to a gene: 10. The same data also contributed to another study, on human thymus T cells. In that study: The thymus was resected at corrective cardiac surgery. Thymic and blood repertoires seemed to favor certain V and J genes.

The chain uses TRBV10-3 and TRBJ2-2; TRBD1 aligns across 10 bases. The sample taken for sequencing was thymocytes. The source is a boy in the first two years of life with a congenital heart defect. CDR3 amino acids: CAISEVPRDRGGTGELFF. DNA for the CDR3: TGTGCCATCAGTGAGGTCCCCCGGGACAGGGGAGGCACCGGGGAGCTGTTTTTT.